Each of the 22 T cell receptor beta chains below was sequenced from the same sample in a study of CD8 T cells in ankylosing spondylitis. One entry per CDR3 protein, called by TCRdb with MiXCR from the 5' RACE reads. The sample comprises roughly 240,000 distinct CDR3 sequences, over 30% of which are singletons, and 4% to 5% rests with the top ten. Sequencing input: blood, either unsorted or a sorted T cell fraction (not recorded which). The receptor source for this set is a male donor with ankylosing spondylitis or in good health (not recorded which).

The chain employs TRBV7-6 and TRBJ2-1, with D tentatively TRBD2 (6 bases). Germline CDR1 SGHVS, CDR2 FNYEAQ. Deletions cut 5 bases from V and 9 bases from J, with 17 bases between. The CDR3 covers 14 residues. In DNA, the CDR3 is TGTGCCAGCAGCACATCCGCCGGGCGGGGTGAGCAGTTCTTC. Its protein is CASSTSAGRGEQFF.

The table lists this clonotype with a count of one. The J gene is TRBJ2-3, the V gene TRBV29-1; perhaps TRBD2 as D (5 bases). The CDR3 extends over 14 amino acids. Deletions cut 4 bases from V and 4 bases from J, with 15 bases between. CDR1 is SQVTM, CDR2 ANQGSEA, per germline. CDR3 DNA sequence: TGCAGCGTTGCTGGTAGCCTCGGGGCAGATACGCAGTATTTT. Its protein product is CSVAGSLGADTQYF.

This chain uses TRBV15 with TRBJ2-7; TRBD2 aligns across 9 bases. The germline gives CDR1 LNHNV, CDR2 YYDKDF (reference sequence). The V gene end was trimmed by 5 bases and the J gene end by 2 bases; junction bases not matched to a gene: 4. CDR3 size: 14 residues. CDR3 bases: TGTGCCACCAGCGAGCGGGGGGCGGCCTACGAGCAGTACTTC. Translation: CATSERGAAYEQYF.

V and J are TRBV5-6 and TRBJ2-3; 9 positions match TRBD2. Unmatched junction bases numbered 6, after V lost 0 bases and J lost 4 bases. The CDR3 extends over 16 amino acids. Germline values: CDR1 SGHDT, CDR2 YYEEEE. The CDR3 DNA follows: TGTGCCAGCAGCTTGGTGCCTAGCGGGAATCCAGATACGCAGTATTTT. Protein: CASSLVPSGNPDTQYF.

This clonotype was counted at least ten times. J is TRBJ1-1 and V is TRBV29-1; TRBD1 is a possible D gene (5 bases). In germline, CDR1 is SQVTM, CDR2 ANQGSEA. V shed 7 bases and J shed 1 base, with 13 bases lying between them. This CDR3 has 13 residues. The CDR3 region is CSALGRGNTEAFF. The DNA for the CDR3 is TGCAGCGCTCTTGGTAGGGGGAACACTGAAGCTTTCTTT.

This chain's CDR3 is CASSLDRLAGADEFF. In nucleotides, the CDR3 is TGTGCCAGCAGCTTAGACCGACTAGCGGGGGCCGATGAGTTCTTC. J is TRBJ2-1 and V is TRBV7-9, with TRBD2 matching over 12 bases. Germline values: CDR1 SEHNR, CDR2 FQNEAQ (reference sequence). V lost 1 base and J lost 14; bases outside the gene matches: 9. CDR3 size: 15 residues.

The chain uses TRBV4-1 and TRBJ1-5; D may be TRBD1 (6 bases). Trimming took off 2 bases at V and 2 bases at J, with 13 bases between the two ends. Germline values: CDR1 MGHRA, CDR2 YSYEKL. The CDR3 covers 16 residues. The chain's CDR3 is CASSQTQGWRNQPQHF. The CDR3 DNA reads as TGCGCCAGCAGCCAAACACAGGGTTGGCGCAATCAGCCCCAGCATTTT.

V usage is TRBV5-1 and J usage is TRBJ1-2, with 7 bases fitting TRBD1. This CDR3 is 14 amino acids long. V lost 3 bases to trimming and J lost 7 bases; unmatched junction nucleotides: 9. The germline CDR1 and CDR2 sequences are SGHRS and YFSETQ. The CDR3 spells CASSSDRARGGYTF. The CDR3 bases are TGCGCCAGCAGCTCCGACAGGGCCCGGGGTGGCTACACCTTC.

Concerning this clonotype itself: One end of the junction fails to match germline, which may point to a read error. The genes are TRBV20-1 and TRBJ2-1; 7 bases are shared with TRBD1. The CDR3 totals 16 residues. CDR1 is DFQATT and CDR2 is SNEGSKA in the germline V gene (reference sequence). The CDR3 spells CCARDLGQGEHNEQFF. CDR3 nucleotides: TGCTGTGCTAGAGATCTGGGGCAGGGGGAGCACAATGAGCAGTTCTTC.

The CDR3 reads CASSRPRTGEVTEAFF. In DNA, the CDR3 is TGTGCCAGCAGCCGCCCGAGGACAGGGGAGGTCACTGAAGCTTTCTTT. V usage is TRBV6-1 and J usage is TRBJ1-1, with 9 bases fitting TRBD1. The germline V gene encodes CDR1 MNHNS and CDR2 SASEGT. The length of the CDR3 is 16 residues. The junction had 12 bases not matched to a gene; V was cut back by 6 bases and J by 4 bases.

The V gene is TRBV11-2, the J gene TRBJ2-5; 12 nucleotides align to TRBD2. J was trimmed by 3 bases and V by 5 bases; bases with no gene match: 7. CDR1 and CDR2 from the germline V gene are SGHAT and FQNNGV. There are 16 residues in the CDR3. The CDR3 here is CASSRGASGGEETQYF. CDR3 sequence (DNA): TGTGCCAGCAGCCGTGGGGCTAGCGGGGGGGAAGAGACCCAGTACTTC.

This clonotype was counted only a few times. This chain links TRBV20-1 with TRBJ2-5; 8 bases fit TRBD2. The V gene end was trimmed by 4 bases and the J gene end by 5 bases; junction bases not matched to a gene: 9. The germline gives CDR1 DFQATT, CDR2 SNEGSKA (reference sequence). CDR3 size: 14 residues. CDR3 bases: TGCAGTGCTATTGCGGGGGGTACGGGGGAGACCCAGTACTTC. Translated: CSAIAGGTGETQYF.

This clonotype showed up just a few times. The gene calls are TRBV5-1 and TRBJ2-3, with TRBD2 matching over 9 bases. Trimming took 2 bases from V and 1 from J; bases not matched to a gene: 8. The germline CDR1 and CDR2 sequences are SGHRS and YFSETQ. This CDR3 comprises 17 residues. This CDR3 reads CASSFNQAGGGTDTQYF. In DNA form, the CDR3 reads TGCGCCAGCAGCTTCAACCAAGCGGGGGGAGGCACAGATACGCAGTATTTT. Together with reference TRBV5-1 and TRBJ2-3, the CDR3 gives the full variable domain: KAGVTQTPRYLIKTRGQQVTLSCSPISGHRSVSWYQQTPGQGLQFLFEYFSETQRNKGNFPGRFSGRQFSNSRSEMNVSTLELGDSALYLCASSFNQAGGGTDTQYFGPGTRLTVL.

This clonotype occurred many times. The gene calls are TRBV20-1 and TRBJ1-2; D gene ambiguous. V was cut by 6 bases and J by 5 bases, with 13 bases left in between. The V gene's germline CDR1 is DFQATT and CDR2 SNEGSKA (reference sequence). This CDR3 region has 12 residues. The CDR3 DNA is TGCAGTGCCCCCGAGGGTAGTTATGGCTACACCTTC. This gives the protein CSAPEGSYGYTF.

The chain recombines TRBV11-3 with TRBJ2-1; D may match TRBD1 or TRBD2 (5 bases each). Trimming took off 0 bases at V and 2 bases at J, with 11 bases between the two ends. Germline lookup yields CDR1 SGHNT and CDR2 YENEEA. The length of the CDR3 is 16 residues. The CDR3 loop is CASSLDTGGPYNEQFF. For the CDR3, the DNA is TGTGCCAGCAGCTTAGATACAGGCGGGCCCTACAATGAGCAGTTCTTC. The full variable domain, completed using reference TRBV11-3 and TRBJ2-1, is EAGVVQSPRYKIIEKKQPVAFWCNPISGHNTLYWYLQNLGQGPELLIRYENEEAVDDSQLPKDRFSAERLKGVDSTLKIQPAELGDSAVYLCASSLDTGGPYNEQFFGPGTRLTVL.

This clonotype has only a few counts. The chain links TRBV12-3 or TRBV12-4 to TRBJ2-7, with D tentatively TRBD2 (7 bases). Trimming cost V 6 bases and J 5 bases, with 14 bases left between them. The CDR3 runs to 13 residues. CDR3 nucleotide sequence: TGTGCCAGCAGATCCCGGGGGGCCGACGAGCAGTACTTC. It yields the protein CASRSRGADEQYF.

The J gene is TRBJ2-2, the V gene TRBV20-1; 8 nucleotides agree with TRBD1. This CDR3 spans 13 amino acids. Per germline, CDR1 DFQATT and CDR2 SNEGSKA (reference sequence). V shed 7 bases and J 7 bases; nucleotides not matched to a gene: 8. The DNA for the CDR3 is TGCAGTGGGGGCCAGGGGGCGAACGGGGAGCTGTTTTTT. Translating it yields CSGGQGANGELFF.

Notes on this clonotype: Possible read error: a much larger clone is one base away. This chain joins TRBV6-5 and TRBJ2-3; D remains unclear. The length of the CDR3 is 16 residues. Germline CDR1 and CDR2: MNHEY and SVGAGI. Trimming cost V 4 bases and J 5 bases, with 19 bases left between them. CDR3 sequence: CASSSAGPGVRDTQYF. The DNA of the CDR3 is TGTGCCAGCAGTTCGGCAGGACCTGGCGTGCGAGATACGCAGTATTTT.

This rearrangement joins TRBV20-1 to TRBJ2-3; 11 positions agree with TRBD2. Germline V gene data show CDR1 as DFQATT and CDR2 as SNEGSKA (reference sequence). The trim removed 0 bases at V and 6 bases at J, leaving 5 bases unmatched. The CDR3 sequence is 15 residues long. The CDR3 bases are TGCAGTGCTAGAGATGCGACTAGCGGGGCGGATACGCAGTATTTT. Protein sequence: CSARDATSGADTQYF.

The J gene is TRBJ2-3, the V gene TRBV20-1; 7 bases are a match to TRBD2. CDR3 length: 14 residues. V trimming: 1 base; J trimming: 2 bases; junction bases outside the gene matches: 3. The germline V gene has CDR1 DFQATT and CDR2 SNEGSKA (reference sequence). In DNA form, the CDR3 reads TGCAGTGCTAGAGGGGGGGGGATCACAGATACGCAGTATTTT. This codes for CSARGGGITDTQYF.

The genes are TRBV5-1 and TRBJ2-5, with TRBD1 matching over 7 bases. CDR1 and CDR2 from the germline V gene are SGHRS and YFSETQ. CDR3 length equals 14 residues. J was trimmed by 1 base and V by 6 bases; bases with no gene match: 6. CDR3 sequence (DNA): TGCGCCAGCAACCTACAGGGGACCCAAGAGACCCAGTACTTC. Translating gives CASNLQGTQETQYF.

CDR3 nucleotide sequence: TGTGCCTGGAGTGTAATGGACCAAGAGACCCAGTACTTC. Its protein product is CAWSVMDQETQYF. The V and J genes are TRBV30 and TRBJ2-5, with D uncertain. V was clipped by 0 bases and J by 0 bases, with 5 bases between them. The germline V gene has CDR1 GTSNPN and CDR2 SVGIG (reference sequence). This CDR3 region has 13 residues.